This is a list of T cell receptor beta chains from one sample in a study of shared clonotypes between healthy human individuals. Using immunoSEQ multiplex PCR, the repertoire was profiled, and TCRdb retains in-frame clones only, with some absent. The data contain some 2,500,000 clones, roughly 92% of them seen just once; the ten biggest clones take up 0.37%. The sequenced sample consisted of naive CD4+ T cells from PBMCs. The receptors were sampled from a man aged 18 to 35 in good health. Some clones in this sample may be carry-over from other donors' samples. Both conserved end residues are part of each CDR3. A D gene is named only where the DNA matches it firmly. Some rows have no size entry. The others give once, few or many, or a class for an expanded clone.

>TRBJ2-3|TRBV9|.|.
TGTGCCAGCAGCCTAGACCCCCGAGATACGCAGTATTTT
CASSLDPRDTQYF
>TRBJ1-3|TRBV11-3|.|.
TGTGCCAGCAGCTTAACGGGGACTGGAAACACCATATATTTT
CASSLTGTGNTIYF
>TRBJ2-2|TRBV6-5|.|.
TGTGCCAGCAGTCGACCCCCAAATATTGCTGGGGAGCTGTTTTTT
CASSRPPNIAGELFF
>TRBJ2-1|TRBV7-9|.|TRBD2
TGTGCCAGCAGCTTAGTTAGCGGGTACAATGAGCAGTTCTTC
CASSLVSGYNEQFF
>TRBJ2-3|TRBV7-2|.|TRBD1
TGTGCCAGCAGCATAGGGACAGGGTCAAATACGCAGTATTTT
CASSIGTGSNTQYF
>TRBJ2-2|TRBV5-1|.|.
TGCGCCAGCAGCTTGGAGTCCAGCCTCGGCGGGGAGCTGTTTTTT
CASSLESSLGGELFF
>TRBJ2-5|TRBV28|.|.
TGTGCCAGCAGTTTATTTCAGGGACAGACCCAGTACTTC
CASSLFQGQTQYF
>TRBJ2-5|TRBV5-1|.|.
TGCGCCAGCAGCTCTCCACAGGACTTCCAAGAGACCCAGTACTTC
CASSSPQDFQETQYF
>TRBJ2-2|TRBV4-3|.|.
TGCGCCAGCAGCCGTGCTAGCCGACGACTAGAAAACACCGGGGAGCTGTTTTTT
CASSRASRRLENTGELFF
>TRBJ1-2|TRBV18|few|.
TGTGCCAGCTCACTCCTCCCGGCAGGAACGGATGCGCGGGGCTACACCTTC
CASSLLPAGTDARGYTF
>TRBJ2-5|TRBV7-8|.|.
TGTGCCAGCAGCCCAGGTCGGGGGCGTTACCAAGAGACCCAGTACTTC
CASSPGRGRYQETQYF
>TRBJ2-1|TRBV15|.|.
TGTGCCACCAGCGCCCGACTAGGCAATGAGCAGTTCTTC
CATSARLGNEQFF
>TRBJ2-7|TRBV28|.|TRBD1
TGTGCCAGCAGTTCGCCAACGACCGGGACAGCTCACCTGTCCTACGAGCAGTACTTC
CASSSPTTGTAHLSYEQYF
>TRBJ2-7|TRBV28|.|TRBD1
TGTGCCAGCCGCTCAGGGGGCCACGAGCAGTACTTC
CASRSGGHEQYF
>TRBJ2-1|TRBV5-1|.|.
TGCGCCAGCAGCTTGCTCAGAACCAATGAGCAGTTCTTC
CASSLLRTNEQFF
>TRBJ2-5|TRBV5-1|.|TRBD2
TGCGCCAGCAGCTTTGGGGGGGAAGAGACCCAGTACTTC
CASSFGGEETQYF
>TRBJ1-1|TRBV7-2|.|.
TGTGCCAGCAGCTTAGTTCGGGAAACTGAAGCTTTCTTT
CASSLVRETEAFF
>TRBJ2-7|TRBV28|.|TRBD2
TGTGCCAGCAGTTACCGACTAGCGGGATCTTACGAGCAGTACTTC
CASSYRLAGSYEQYF
>TRBJ2-2|TRBV30|once|.
TGTGCCTGGAGGGAGGCCGGGGAGCTGTTTTTT
CAWREAGELFF
>TRBJ2-7|TRBV2|.|TRBD1
TGTGCCAGCAGTGAATACAGGGGGGCCGAGCAGTACTTC
CASSEYRGAEQYF
>TRBJ1-4|TRBV6-5|.|.
TGTGCCAGCAGTTACTCGGGGGGGAGTAATGAAAAACTGTTTTTT
CASSYSGGSNEKLFF
>TRBJ2-7|TRBV28|.|.
TGTGCCAGCAGCCACCCATGGGCGCCGCGGGGCCACGAGCAGTACTTC
CASSHPWAPRGHEQYF
>TRBJ2-2|TRBV28|.|.
TGTGCCAGCAGGACCGGGACCCTCCTATACACCGGGGAGCTGTTTTTT
CASRTGTLLYTGELFF
>TRBJ2-7|TRBV28|.|.
TGTGCCAGCAGTTTAGACACGCGGCTCCCCTACGAGCAGTACTTC
CASSLDTRLPYEQYF
>TRBJ1-1|TRBV2|.|TRBD1
TGTGCCAGCAGAAGCAGACAGGGGCCGATGAACACTGAAGCTTTCTTT
CASRSRQGPMNTEAFF
>TRBJ1-5|TRBV5-6|.|TRBD1
TGTGCCAGCAGCTTGTGGGACAGGGACAATCAGCCCCAGCATTTT
CASSLWDRDNQPQHF
>TRBJ2-1|TRBV4-2|once|TRBD2
TGTGCCAGCAGCCGAAACCAACTAGCGGGGGATAGGAATGAGCAGTTCTTC
CASSRNQLAGDRNEQFF
>TRBJ2-1|TRBV2|.|TRBD2
TGTGCCAGCAGTGGGCGGAGCTCAGCTGGACTAGCGCAAACCTACAATGAGCAGTTCTTC
CASSGRSSAGLAQTYNEQFF
>TRBJ2-4|TRBV5-5|.|.
TGTGCCAGCAGCTTGGGGGTTACCCACATTCAGTACTTC
CASSLGVTHIQYF
>TRBJ2-1|TRBV6-1|.|TRBD2
TGTGCCAGCAGTGAAAAGGACTGGGGACTAGCGGGAGCTCGGGAGCAGTTCTTC
CASSEKDWGLAGAREQFF
>TRBJ1-1|TRBV11-3|.|.
TGTGCCAGCAGCTTAGGTGCAGGAACTGAAGCTTTCTTT
CASSLGAGTEAFF
>TRBJ1-4|TRBV5-1|.|.
TGCGCCAGCAGCTTGGGGACAGCCCCAAATGAAAAACTGTTTTTT
CASSLGTAPNEKLFF
>TRBJ1-1|TRBV5-1|.|.
TGCGCCAGCAGCTTGGCTATGGGGTACACTGAAGCTTTCTTT
CASSLAMGYTEAFF
>TRBJ2-1|TRBV7-3|.|.
TGTGCCAGCAGCTTCGGGAGCGTTTACAATGAGCAGTTCTTC
CASSFGSVYNEQFF
>TRBJ2-7|TRBV9|.|.
TGTGCCAGCAGCGTAGACAAAGATGAGCAGTACTTC
CASSVDKDEQYF
>TRBJ2-1|TRBV9|.|.
TGTGCCAGCACCAAGCAGGGGATGTCGATAAATGAGCAGTTCTTC
CASTKQGMSINEQFF
>TRBJ2-7|TRBV30|.|.
TGTGCCTGGACAGGGGCTTCCTACGAGCAGTACTTC
CAWTGASYEQYF
>TRBJ2-5|TRBV10-2|once|.
TGCGCCAGCACCCCTAGCCGGGAGACCCAGTACTTC
CASTPSRETQYF
>TRBJ2-2|TRBV5-1|.|.
TGCGCCAGCAGCCTGGCAGGGGAGGCCGGGGAGCTGTTTTTT
CASSLAGEAGELFF
>TRBJ2-7|TRBV6-1|.|.
TGTGCCAGCAGTGAATCTATAGGGGACCCCGACTACGAGCAGTACTTC
CASSESIGDPDYEQYF
>TRBJ2-1|TRBV4-1|.|.
TGCGCCAGCAGCCGATATTCTGGCGGGTCTCCCGGAGTGTACAATGAGCAGTTCTTC
CASSRYSGGSPGVYNEQFF
>TRBJ1-1|TRBV6-5|.|TRBD1
TGTGCCAGCAGTTCCGGACAGGCTAAAGCTTTCTTT
CASSSGQAKAFF
>TRBJ1-5|TRBV27|.|.
TGTGCCAGCAGTTTCCCCTCGTACGTGGCAGGGGATAGGGGCAATCAGCCCCAGCATTTT
CASSFPSYVAGDRGNQPQHF
>TRBJ2-7|TRBV11-2|.|TRBD2
TGTGCCAGCAGCTTAGAGATAGCGGGGACCTACGAGCAGTACTTC
CASSLEIAGTYEQYF
>TRBJ2-3|TRBV6-4|.|TRBD2
TGTGCCAGCAGACCACTAGCGGGAAGTGGGGATACGCAGTATTTT
CASRPLAGSGDTQYF
>TRBJ2-1|TRBV4-1|.|TRBD2
TGCGCCAGCAGCCAAGTACTAGCGGAGGAGCAGTTCTTC
CASSQVLAEEQFF
>TRBJ1-2|TRBV19|once|TRBD1
TGTGCCAGTAAGGACAGGGGGACCTATGGCTACACCTTC
CASKDRGTYGYTF
>TRBJ1-2|TRBV2|few|.
TGTGCCAGCTTGAGAGAGCACTATGGCTACACCTTC
CASLREHYGYTF
>TRBJ2-7|TRBV7-2|.|TRBD2
TGTGCCAGCAGCTTAGGGTCCGCGGGAGGGTTCTACGAGCAGTACTTC
CASSLGSAGGFYEQYF
>TRBJ2-5|TRBV4-1|.|.
TGCGCCAGCAGCCCCACCCCACGAGGGGCCCAGTACTTC
CASSPTPRGAQYF
>TRBJ2-2|TRBV5-1|.|TRBD1
TGCGCCAGCAGCTTACGAGCGGACAGGATGATGAGCGGGGAGCTGTTTTTT
CASSLRADRMMSGELFF
>TRBJ1-1|TRBV19|.|.
TGTGCCAGTACCAGGGGCTGGAGGAACACTGAAGCTTTCTTT
CASTRGWRNTEAFF
>TRBJ2-1|TRBV7-9|.|TRBD2
TGTGCCAGCAGCATGTTGGGACTAGCGGGAGATGAGCAGTTCTTC
CASSMLGLAGDEQFF
>TRBJ2-7|TRBV4-3|.|.
TGCGCCAGCAGCCGGTCAGACATGGCGGCCTACGAGCAGTACTTC
CASSRSDMAAYEQYF